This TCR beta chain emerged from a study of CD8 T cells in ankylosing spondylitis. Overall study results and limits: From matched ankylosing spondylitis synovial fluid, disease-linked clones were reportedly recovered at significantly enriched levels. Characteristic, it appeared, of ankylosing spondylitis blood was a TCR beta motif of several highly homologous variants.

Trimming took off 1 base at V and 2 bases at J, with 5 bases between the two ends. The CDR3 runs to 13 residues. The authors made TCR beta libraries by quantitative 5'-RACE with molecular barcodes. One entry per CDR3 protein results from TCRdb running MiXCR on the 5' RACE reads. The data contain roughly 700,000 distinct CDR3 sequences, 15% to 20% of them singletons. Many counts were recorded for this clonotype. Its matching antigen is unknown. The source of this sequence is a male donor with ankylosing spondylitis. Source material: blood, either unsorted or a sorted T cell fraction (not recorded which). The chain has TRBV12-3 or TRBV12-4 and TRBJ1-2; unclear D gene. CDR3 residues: CASSLGANYGYTF. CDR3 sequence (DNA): TGTGCCAGCAGTTTAGGGGCCAACTATGGCTACACCTTC.